A selection of T cell receptor beta chains follows, all from one sample in a study of cytomegalovirus exposure and HLA in healthy donors. Produced via immunoSEQ multiplex PCR; TCRdb's table is partial and in-frame only. The sample yields some 140,000 clones, around 80% seen once. Sequenced input: PBMCs. The receptors come from a woman aged 40 to 50 in good health and CMV-seronegative. The CDR3 runs from the conserved cysteine through the conserved F or W. D genes are given only for firm matches. Clone sizes are given selectively: once, few, many, or a class where the clone is expanded.

length,D,J,V,size,CDR3,DNA
12,.,TRBJ1-1,TRBV7-9,.,CASSPRNTEAFF,TGTGCCAGCAGCCCCAGAAACACTGAAGCTTTCTTT
15,TRBD1,TRBJ1-2,TRBV19,.,CASRYLGGNNYGYTF,TGTGCCAGTAGGTACCTAGGGGGCAATAACTATGGCTACACCTTC
15,.,TRBJ1-1,TRBV6-5,.,CASSYFRTLNTEAFF,TGTGCCAGCAGTTACTTTCGGACACTGAACACTGAAGCTTTCTTT
16,TRBD1,TRBJ2-2,TRBV5-4,once,CASSLVQGANTGELFF,TGTGCCAGCAGCTTGGTGCAGGGGGCGAACACCGGGGAGCTGTTTTTT
16,.,TRBJ2-2,TRBV7-9,.,CASSLSAGLLTGELFF,TGTGCCAGCAGCTTATCTGCGGGGCTCTTAACCGGGGAGCTGTTTTTT
14,TRBD1,TRBJ2-7,TRBV6-1,.,CASTPNRGPYEQYF,TGTGCCAGCACCCCAAACAGGGGCCCCTACGAGCAGTACTTC
14,TRBD1,TRBJ1-5,TRBV6-4,.,CASSPGTGFQPQHF,TGTGCCAGCAGCCCCGGGACAGGGTTTCAGCCCCAGCATTTT
16,.,TRBJ1-6,TRBV19,.,CASSARQVPMSSPLHF,TGTGCCAGTAGTGCCCGACAGGTCCCGATGTCTTCACCCCTCCACTTT
16,TRBD1,TRBJ2-7,TRBV4-1,.,CASSQGRGGVSYEQYF,TGCGCCAGCAGCCAAGGAAGAGGGGGCGTATCCTACGAGCAGTACTTC
15,.,TRBJ2-2,TRBV28,few,CASSHGGTSTGELFF,TGTGCCAGCAGCCACGGTGGGACTTCCACCGGGGAGCTGTTTTTT
15,TRBD1,TRBJ1-2,TRBV30,.,CAWKRGQGSWYGYTF,TGTGCCTGGAAGAGGGGACAGGGCTCTTGGTATGGCTACACCTTC
13,.,TRBJ1-4,TRBV11-2,.,CASSPGVIEKLFF,TGTGCCAGCAGCCCCGGGGTTATTGAAAAACTGTTTTTT
16,.,TRBJ2-3,TRBV13,few,CASSLLGLAGTDTQYF,TGTGCCAGCAGCTTATTGGGACTGGCCGGCACAGATACGCAGTATTTT
12,.,TRBJ2-7,TRBV28,.,CASSLPGYEQYF,TGTGCCAGCAGTTTACCAGGGTACGAGCAGTACTTC